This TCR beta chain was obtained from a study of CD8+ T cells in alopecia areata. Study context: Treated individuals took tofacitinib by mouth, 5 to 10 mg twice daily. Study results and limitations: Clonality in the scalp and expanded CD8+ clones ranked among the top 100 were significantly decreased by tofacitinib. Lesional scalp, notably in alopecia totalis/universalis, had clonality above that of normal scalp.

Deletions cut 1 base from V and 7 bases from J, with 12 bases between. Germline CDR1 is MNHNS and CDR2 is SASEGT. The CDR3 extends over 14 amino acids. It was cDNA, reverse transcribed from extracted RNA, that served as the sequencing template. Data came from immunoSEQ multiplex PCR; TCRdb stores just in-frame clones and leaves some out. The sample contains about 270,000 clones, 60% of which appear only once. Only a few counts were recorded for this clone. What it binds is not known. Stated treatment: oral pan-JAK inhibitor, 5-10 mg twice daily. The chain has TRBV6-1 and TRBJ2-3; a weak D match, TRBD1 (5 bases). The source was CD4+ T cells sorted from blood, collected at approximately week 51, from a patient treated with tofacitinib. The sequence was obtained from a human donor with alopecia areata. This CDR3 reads CASSEVGLRNTQYF. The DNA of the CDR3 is TGTGCCAGCAGTGAAGTGGGGCTTCGGAATACGCAGTATTTT.